This T cell receptor (beta chain) was profiled in a study of CD8 T cells in ankylosing spondylitis. This clonotype was seen at least ten times. Quantitative barcoded 5'-RACE was used to prepare TCR beta libraries. MiXCR, run by TCRdb on the 5' RACE reads, gives a single entry per CDR3 protein. The sample lists around 99,000 distinct CDR3 sequences; about 9% were seen once. V trimming: 4 bases; J trimming: 4 bases; junction bases outside the gene matches: 2. Per germline, CDR1 SNHLY and CDR2 FYNNEI. The CDR3 contains 13 residues. Sequenced material: blood, either unsorted or a sorted T cell fraction (not recorded which). This chain connects TRBV2 to TRBJ1-2, with TRBD1 matching 8 bases. The receptor's source is a male donor with ankylosing spondylitis or in good health (not recorded which). In nucleotides, the CDR3 is TGTGCCAGCAGTGGGGACAGGTTCTATGGCTACACCTTC. It encodes CASSGDRFYGYTF.